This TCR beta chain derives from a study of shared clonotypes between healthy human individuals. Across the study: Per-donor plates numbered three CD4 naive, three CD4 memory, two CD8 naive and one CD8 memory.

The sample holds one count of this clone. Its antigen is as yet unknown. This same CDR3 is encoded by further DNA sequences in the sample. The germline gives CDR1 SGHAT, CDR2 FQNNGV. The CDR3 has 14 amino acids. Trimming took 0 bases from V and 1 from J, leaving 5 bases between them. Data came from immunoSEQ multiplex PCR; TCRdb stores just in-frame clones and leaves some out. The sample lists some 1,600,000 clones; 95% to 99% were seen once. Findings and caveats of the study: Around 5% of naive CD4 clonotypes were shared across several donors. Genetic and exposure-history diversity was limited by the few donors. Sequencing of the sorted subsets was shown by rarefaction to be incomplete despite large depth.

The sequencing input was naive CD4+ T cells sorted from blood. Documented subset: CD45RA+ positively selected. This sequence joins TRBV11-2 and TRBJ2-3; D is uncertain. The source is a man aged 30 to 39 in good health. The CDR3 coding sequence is TGTGCCAGCAGCTTAGACGGCGGCACAGATACGCAGTATTTT. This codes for CASSLDGGTDTQYF.